A single sample is the source of the 23 T cell receptor beta chains below, sequenced in a study of blood T cell repertoires in COVID-19. The repertoire was sequenced with immunoSEQ multiplex PCR; TCRdb's copy has only in-frame clones and lacks some. Among hundreds of thousands of clones listed, 87% were seen once. Sequenced material: PBMCs or T cells enriched from blood (not recorded which). These receptors came from a woman aged 25 to 45 with acute COVID-19.

The V gene is TRBV28, the J gene TRBJ2-7; 13 bases agree with TRBD2. V was pared by 3 bases and J by 0 bases, with 8 bases of the junction left unmatched. In germline, CDR1 is MDHEN, CDR2 SYDVKM. CDR3 length: 18 amino acids. The CDR3 spells CASSLLGTSGTTSYEQYF. The CDR3 DNA is TGTGCCAGCAGTTTGCTGGGGACTAGCGGGACGACCTCCTACGAGCAGTACTTC.

The chain uses TRBV25-1 and TRBJ2-1, with D possibly matching TRBD2 (6 bases). The CDR3 totals 14 residues. The V end was cut by 5 bases, the J end by 9 bases, with 17 bases between. The germline CDR1 and CDR2 sequences are MGHDK and SYGVNS. The CDR3 here is CASSNLRWGGEQFF. In DNA form, the CDR3 reads TGTGCCAGCAGTAATTTGAGGTGGGGAGGTGAGCAGTTCTTC.

This clone has just a few counts. The V and J genes are TRBV24-1 and TRBJ2-1, with 7 nucleotides matching TRBD1. Germline trimming cut 8 bases from V and 5 bases from J; bases unmatched to any gene: 2. The CDR3 runs 12 residues. Per the germline V gene, CDR1 is KGHDR and CDR2 is SFDVKD. CDR3 sequence: CATKTGDNEQFF. CDR3 bases: TGTGCCACCAAAACAGGGGACAATGAGCAGTTCTTC.

The chain joins TRBV7-9 to TRBJ2-7; 10 bases line up with TRBD2. CDR1 and CDR2 (germline): SEHNR, FQNEAQ (reference sequence). V dropped 4 bases and J dropped 1; count of bases not matched to a gene: 4. This CDR3 has 15 residues. CDR3 in amino acids: CASSYGLADSYEQYF. The CDR3, as DNA: TGTGCCAGCAGCTACGGACTAGCGGATTCCTACGAGCAGTACTTC.

This clone showed up just a few times. The genes are TRBV29-1 and TRBJ2-1, with a tentative D call TRBD1 (5 bases). The V and J ends lost 6 bases and 4 bases respectively, with 22 bases between them. The CDR3 sequence is 16 residues long. Looked up from germline, CDR1 is SQVTM and CDR2 is ANQGSEA. The CDR3, as DNA: TGCAGCGTCCTTTTGAGACCCGTCAGGGATTACAATGAGCAGTTCTTC. Translation gives CSVLLRPVRDYNEQFF.

In its sample, this clone was seen a few times. The V call is TRBV28, the J call TRBJ1-5; 9 bases line up with TRBD1. Germline V gene sequence: CDR1 MDHEN, CDR2 SYDVKM. This CDR3 spans 14 amino acids. Unmatched junction bases numbered 5, after V lost 6 bases and J lost 5 bases. CDR3 DNA: TGTGCCAGCAGGGGGACAGGGAACTATCAGCCCCAGCATTTT. It yields the protein CASRGTGNYQPQHF.

Turning to this clone: The same CDR3 can be traced to other DNA sequences in this sample. The CDR3 spells CASSSQGYEQYF. The CDR3, as DNA: TGCGCCAGCAGCTCCCAGGGGTACGAGCAGTACTTC. The V and J genes are TRBV5-1 and TRBJ2-7; possibly TRBD1 for D (6 bases). The CDR3 runs 12 residues. Germline V CDR1 and CDR2: SGHRS, YFSETQ. The V end lost 3 bases, the J end lost 4 bases, and 8 bases lay between the germline ends.

The rearrangement joins TRBV3-1 (or the pseudogene TRBV3-2) to TRBJ2-3; TRBD2 might be the D (5 bases). The CDR3 is 13 amino acids. V dropped 7 bases and J dropped 0 bases, with 8 bases sitting between them. Per the germline V gene, CDR1 is LGHDT and CDR2 is YNNKEL (reference sequence). The CDR3 DNA sequence: TGTGCCAGCAAGGCTAGCAGCACAGATACGCAGTATTTT. This gives the protein CASKASSTDTQYF.

This rearrangement joins TRBV15 to TRBJ2-1; 12 nucleotides align to TRBD2. Germline CDR1 reads LNHNV; CDR2 reads YYDKDF (reference sequence). The CDR3 spans 16 residues. Losses at the gene ends were 3 bases for V and 6 bases for J; bases not matched to a gene: 6. CDR3 DNA: TGTGCCACCAGCAGGCTAGCGGGAGGGCCTGGCAATGAGCAGTTCTTC. Protein: CATSRLAGGPGNEQFF.

V is TRBV18 and J is TRBJ1-6, with 7 bases lining up with TRBD1. This CDR3 region has 16 residues. The junction had 8 bases not matched to a gene; V was cut back by 2 bases and J by 7 bases. Germline assignment: CDR1 KGHSH and CDR2 LQKENI. This chain's CDR3 is CASSPETGSGNSPLHF. CDR3 sequence (DNA): TGTGCCAGCTCACCAGAGACAGGGTCAGGGAATTCACCCCTCCACTTT.

CDR3 amino acids: CASSVEADTQYF. The CDR3 region has the DNA TGTGCCAGCAGCGTGGAGGCAGATACGCAGTATTTT. V usage is TRBV9 and J usage is TRBJ2-3; D possibly corresponds to TRBD2 (5 bases). The germline V gene encodes CDR1 SGDLS and CDR2 YYNGEE. The V end was cut by 2 bases, the J end by 4 bases, with 5 bases between. The length of the CDR3 is 12 residues.

This sequence joins TRBV14 and TRBJ2-7; 9 nucleotides align to TRBD1. J lost 4 bases, V lost 4 bases, and 2 bases had no gene match. The CDR3 extends over 13 amino acids. Germline CDR1 SGHDN, CDR2 FVKESK. CDR3 amino acids: CASSRDRDYEQYF. CDR3 DNA sequence: TGTGCCAGCAGCCGGGACAGGGATTACGAGCAGTACTTC. Together with reference TRBV14 and TRBJ2-7, the CDR3 gives the full variable domain: EAGVTQFPSHSVIEKGQTVTLRCDPISGHDNLYWYRRVMGKEIKFLLHFVKESKQDESGMPNNRFLAERTGGTYSTLKVQPAELEDSGVYFCASSRDRDYEQYFGPGTRLTVT.

The chain recombines TRBV2 with TRBJ1-1; D remains unclear. There are 15 residues in the CDR3. V lost 2 bases and J 2 bases, leaving 12 bases between the germline ends. Per the germline V gene, CDR1 is SNHLY and CDR2 is FYNNEI. The CDR3: CASSEFESSNTEAFF. CDR3 sequence (DNA): TGTGCCAGCAGTGAATTCGAGTCCTCCAACACTGAAGCTTTCTTT.

This clone was detected once. Here the CDR3 reads CASSSQGYEQYF. CDR3 bases: TGTGCCAGCAGCTCACAGGGTTACGAGCAGTACTTC. The chain has TRBV5-4 and TRBJ2-7; D is possibly TRBD1 (6 bases). Trimming cost V 3 bases and J 4 bases, with 8 bases left between them. The length of the CDR3 is 12 residues. Germline V gene data show CDR1 as SGHNT and CDR2 as YYREEE (reference sequence).

This rearrangement joins TRBV28 to TRBJ2-3, with TRBD1 as a possible D gene (6 bases). Trimming took 5 bases from V and 4 from J, leaving 10 bases between them. This CDR3 comprises 13 residues. CDR1 is MDHEN, CDR2 SYDVKM, per germline. CDR3 bases: TGTGCCAGCAGTCGAGGACAGTCAGATACGCAGTATTTT. Its translation: CASSRGQSDTQYF. Combining the CDR3 with reference TRBV28 and TRBJ2-3 gives the whole variable domain DVKVTQSSRYLVKRTGEKVFLECVQDMDHENMFWYRQDPGLGLRLIYFSYDVKMKEKGDIPEGYSVSREKKERFSLILESASTNQTSMYLCASSRGQSDTQYFGPGTRLTVL.

The gene calls are TRBV18 and TRBJ1-2; a weak D match, TRBD1 (5 bases). Germline V gene sequence: CDR1 KGHSH, CDR2 LQKENI. V dropped 0 bases and J dropped 10 bases, with 15 bases sitting between them. This CDR3 spans 14 amino acids. DNA of the CDR3: TGTGCCAGCTCACCACCACTCGGGGGGACTCCCTACACCTTC. This codes for CASSPPLGGTPYTF.

This clone was counted at least ten times. The gene calls are TRBV10-3 and TRBJ1-1, with TRBD1 matching 10 bases. The germline V gene encodes CDR1 ENHRY and CDR2 SYGVKD. Trimming at V came to 2 bases and at J to 0 bases, leaving 6 bases not matched to a gene. The CDR3 totals 17 residues. CDR3 region: CAISEVTGGAMNTEAFF. CDR3 sequence (DNA): TGTGCCATCAGTGAGGTGACAGGGGGCGCCATGAACACTGAAGCTTTCTTT.

This chain links TRBV18 with TRBJ2-7; D possibly corresponds to TRBD2 (6 bases). The V and J ends lost 5 bases and 0 bases respectively, with 11 bases between them. The CDR3 sequence is 14 residues long. CDR1 is KGHSH, CDR2 LQKENI, per germline. The CDR3 is CASSSGTSSYEQYF. The CDR3 region has the DNA TGTGCCAGCTCATCGGGGACTTCCTCCTACGAGCAGTACTTC.

J is TRBJ2-7 and V is TRBV5-1, with D possibly being TRBD1 (5 bases). Per germline, CDR1 SGHRS and CDR2 YFSETQ. The CDR3 is made up of 13 amino acids. Trimming cost V 4 bases and J 6 bases, with 14 bases left between them. The CDR3 DNA is TGCGCCAGCAGCCACACAGGAACCTCCGAGCAGTACTTC. It is translated as CASSHTGTSEQYF.

This clone was counted once. Other nucleotide sequences in the sample specify the same CDR3. The chain combines TRBV28 with TRBJ1-2; 7 bases agree with TRBD1. The J segment lost 2 bases and the V segment lost 5 bases, leaving 2 bases of the junction unmatched. The CDR3 has 13 residues. Germline assignment: CDR1 MDHEN and CDR2 SYDVKM. The CDR3 region is CASSLRGNYGYTF. As DNA, the CDR3 is TGTGCCAGCAGTCTCAGGGGGAACTATGGCTACACCTTC.

This chain links TRBV10-3 with TRBJ2-1; 7 bases line up with TRBD1. This CDR3 has 16 residues. Germline V gene data show CDR1 as ENHRY and CDR2 as SYGVKD. After removal of 4 bases from V and 4 bases from J, the junction contained 10 bases not matched to a gene. CDR3 residues: CAISAGQLGLYNEQFF. The CDR3 DNA is TGTGCCATCAGTGCGGGACAGTTGGGGTTATACAATGAGCAGTTCTTC.

The chain uses TRBV5-1 and TRBJ2-7; 7 bases agree with TRBD1. The CDR3 contains 14 residues. Germline CDR1 is SGHRS and CDR2 is YFSETQ. V lost 4 bases, J lost 0 bases, and 4 bases stayed unmatched. As DNA, the CDR3 is TGCGCCAGCAGCACTGGACAGGTCTCCTACGAGCAGTACTTC. Protein sequence: CASSTGQVSYEQYF.

V and J are TRBV3-1 (or the pseudogene TRBV3-2) and TRBJ1-1; TRBD1 matches at 7 bases. Germline CDR1 and CDR2: LGHDT and YNNKEL (reference sequence). This CDR3 contains 13 residues. J lost 0 bases, V lost 6 bases, and 1 base had no gene match. The chain's CDR3 is CASRQGMNTEAFF. For the CDR3, the DNA is TGTGCCAGCAGACAGGGGATGAACACTGAAGCTTTCTTT.